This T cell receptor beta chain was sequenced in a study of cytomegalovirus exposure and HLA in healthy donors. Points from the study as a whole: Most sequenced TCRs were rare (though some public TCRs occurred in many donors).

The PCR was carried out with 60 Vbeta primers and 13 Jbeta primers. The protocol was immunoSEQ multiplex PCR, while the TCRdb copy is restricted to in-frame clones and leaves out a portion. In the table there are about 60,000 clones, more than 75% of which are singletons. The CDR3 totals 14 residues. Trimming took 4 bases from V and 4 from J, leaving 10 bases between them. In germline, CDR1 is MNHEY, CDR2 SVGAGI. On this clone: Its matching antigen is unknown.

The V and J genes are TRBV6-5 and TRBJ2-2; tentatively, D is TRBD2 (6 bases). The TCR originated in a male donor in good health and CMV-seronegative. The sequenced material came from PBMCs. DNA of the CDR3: TGTGCCAGCAGTTGGGGGGTGGGCACCGGGGAGCTGTTTTTT. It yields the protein CASSWGVGTGELFF.